This is a list of T cell receptor beta chains from one sample in a study of response to subunit inactivated influenza vaccine. TCRdb recomputed calls from the RT-PCR reads with MiXCR, one row per CDR3 protein. The sample includes some 800,000 distinct CDR3 sequences, about 20% of them seen just once. Sequencing used PBMCs from blood, obtained around 5 days after vaccination. The receptors stem from a man in his fifties or sixties who received an inactivated influenza vaccine. Both conserved end residues are part of each CDR3. D genes are given only for firm matches. Only some rows state a clone size, as once, few, many or a class for expanded clones.

>-|TRBJ2-1|-|TRBV25-1
CASSDPRAPNEQFF
TGTGCCAGCAGTGACCCAAGAGCCCCCAATGAGCAGTTCTTC
>-|TRBJ2-7|few|TRBV6-5
CASSFTGPTAEQYF
TGTGCCAGCAGTTTTACAGGCCCAACGGCGGAGCAGTACTTC
>TRBD1|TRBJ2-1|once|TRBV20-1
CSTGQGGLNEQFF
TGCAGTACAGGACAGGGAGGACTCAATGAGCAGTTCTTC
>TRBD1|TRBJ2-7|-|TRBV20-1
CRAGTAYEQYF
TGCAGAGCCGGGACAGCCTACGAGCAGTACTTC
>-|TRBJ1-1|few|TRBV20-1
CSAPDNFAEAFF
TGCAGTGCTCCAGACAATTTCGCTGAAGCTTTCTTT
>-|TRBJ1-4|-|TRBV7-8
CASSVRGSNEKLFF
TGTGCCAGCAGCGTCAGAGGATCAAATGAAAAACTGTTTTTT
>TRBD2|TRBJ2-1|-|TRBV7-2
CASSLRRTSGRAGGNEQFF
TGTGCCAGCAGCTTACGCCGGACTAGCGGGAGAGCAGGTGGAAATGAGCAGTTCTTC
>-|TRBJ1-2|-|TRBV24-1
CATSDTDRFYGYTF
TGTGCCACCAGTGACACAGACAGATTCTATGGCTACACCTTC
>TRBD2|TRBJ2-5|-|TRBV12-3/TRBV12-4
CASREGLVGSETQYF
TGTGCCAGCAGGGAAGGACTAGTGGGGTCAGAGACCCAGTACTTC
>-|TRBJ2-3|-|TRBV12-3/TRBV12-4
CASSQRRDTQYF
TGTGCCAGCAGTCAGAGACGCGATACGCAGTATTTT
>TRBD2|TRBJ2-1|few|TRBV10-3
CAISNSGVLYNEQFF
TGTGCCATCAGCAATAGCGGGGTACTTTACAATGAGCAGTTCTTC
>TRBD2|TRBJ2-4|-|TRBV18
CASSGGGENIQYF
TGTGCCAGCTCCGGGGGGGGCGAAAACATTCAGTACTTC
>-|TRBJ2-6|few|TRBV11-2
CASSSHFSGANVLTF
TGTGCCAGCAGCTCCCATTTCTCTGGGGCCAACGTCCTGACTTTC
>-|TRBJ2-5|-|TRBV10-2
CASSEALSTQYF
TGCGCCAGCAGTGAGGCCCTTTCCACCCAGTACTTC
>-|TRBJ1-1|-|TRBV6-2/TRBV6-3
CASSVPKMNFEAFF
TGTGCCAGCAGCGTCCCCAAAATGAATTTCGAAGCTTTCTTT
>-|TRBJ2-4|few|TRBV7-9
CASSLWENIQYF
TGTGCCAGCAGCTTATGGGAAAACATTCAGTACTTC
>TRBD2|TRBJ2-1|-|TRBV10-3
CANGEGYYNEQFF
TGTGCCAACGGGGAGGGGTACTACAATGAGCAGTTCTTC
>-|TRBJ2-2|few|TRBV24-1
CATSDLGGSTGELFF
TGTGCCACCAGTGATTTGGGCGGTTCCACCGGGGAGCTGTTTTTT
>-|TRBJ1-3|-|TRBV4-1
CASSQVGSDSGNTIYF
TGCGCCAGCAGCCAAGTCGGATCCGACTCTGGAAACACCATATATTTT
>-|TRBJ2-1|-|TRBV7-2
CASSLGNQLVQFF
TGTGCCAGCAGCTTAGGAAATCAGCTGGTGCAGTTCTTC
>-|TRBJ1-1|few|TRBV20-1
CSARRPAGEMTVFF
TGCAGTGCTAGAAGACCCGCGGGCGAAATGACAGTTTTCTTT
>TRBD2|TRBJ2-3|-|TRBV28
CASSALAGGPSTDTQYF
TGTGCCAGCAGTGCCCTGGCGGGGGGGCCTAGCACAGATACGCAGTATTTT